This T cell receptor (beta chain) was identified during a study of blood T cell repertoires in COVID-19. After removal of 7 bases from V and 2 bases from J, the junction contained 7 bases not matched to a gene. Germline CDR1 MNHEY, CDR2 SVGAGI. The CDR3 sequence is 14 residues long. Per the authors' pipeline: From reference gene primer amplification, estimates of nucleated cell counts were derived. Profiling relied on immunoSEQ multiplex PCR, and the TCRdb table lists in-frame clones only, not all of them. For V, J and clone size, that table is used; D and trimming come from the DNA. The data contain 160,000 or so clones, about 88% of them seen just once; the ten biggest clones take up about 2.5%.

The rearrangement joins TRBV6-5 to TRBJ2-5; 7 bases are shared with TRBD1. The origin of this receptor is an older woman with acute or convalescent COVID-19. The specimen was peripheral blood. CDR3 sequence: CASIQPGQQETQYF. The CDR3 DNA sequence: TGTGCCAGCATACAACCGGGACAGCAAGAGACCCAGTACTTC.